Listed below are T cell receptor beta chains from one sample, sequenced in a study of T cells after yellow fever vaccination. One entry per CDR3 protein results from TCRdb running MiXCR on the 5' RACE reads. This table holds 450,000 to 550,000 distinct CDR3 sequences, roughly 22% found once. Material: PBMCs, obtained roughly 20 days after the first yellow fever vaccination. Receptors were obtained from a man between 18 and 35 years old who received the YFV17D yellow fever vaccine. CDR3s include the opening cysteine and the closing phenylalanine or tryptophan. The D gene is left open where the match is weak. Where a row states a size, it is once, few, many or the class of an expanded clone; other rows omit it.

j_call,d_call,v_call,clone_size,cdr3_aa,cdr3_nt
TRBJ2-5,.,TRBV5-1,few,CASSFGKYQETQYF,TGCGCCAGCAGCTTCGGGAAGTACCAAGAGACCCAGTACTTC
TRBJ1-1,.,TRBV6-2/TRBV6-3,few,CASRRGFMNTEAFF,TGTGCCAGCAGGCGCGGATTTATGAACACTGAAGCTTTCTTT
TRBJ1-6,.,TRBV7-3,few,CASSTTGSSPLHF,TGTGCCAGCAGCACAACCGGATCCTCTCCCCTCCACTTT
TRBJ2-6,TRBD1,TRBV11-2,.,CASSSTGVGANVLTF,TGTGCCAGCAGCTCTACAGGGGTTGGGGCCAACGTCCTGACTTTC
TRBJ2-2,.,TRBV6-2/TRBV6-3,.,CASTHGAGELFF,TGTGCCAGCACCCACGGAGCCGGGGAGCTGTTTTTT
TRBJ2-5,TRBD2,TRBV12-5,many,CASGQLAGGINEESQYF,TGTGCTAGTGGTCAACTAGCGGGGGGAATAAATGAAGAGAGCCAGTACTTC
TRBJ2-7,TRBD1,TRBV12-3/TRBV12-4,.,CASSRPPGTAVREQYF,TGTGCCAGCAGCCGTCCCCCCGGGACAGCGGTTCGCGAGCAGTACTTC
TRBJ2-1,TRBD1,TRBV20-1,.,CSARLDRGDEQFF,TGCAGTGCTCGGCTGGACAGGGGCGATGAGCAGTTCTTC
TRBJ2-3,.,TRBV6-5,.,CASSSSSASTDTQYF,TGTGCCAGCAGTTCCAGTAGCGCATCCACAGATACGCAGTATTTT
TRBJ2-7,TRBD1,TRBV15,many,CATSRGDRGYEQYF,TGTGCCACCAGCAGGGGGGACAGGGGCTACGAGCAGTACTTC
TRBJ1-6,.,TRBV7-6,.,CASSLDASYNSPLHF,TGTGCCAGCAGCTTAGACGCCTCCTATAATTCACCCCTCCACTTT
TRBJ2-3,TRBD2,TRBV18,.,CASSPGGGTASTDTQYF,TGTGCCAGCTCCCCGGGCGGGGGAACTGCTAGCACAGATACGCAGTATTTT
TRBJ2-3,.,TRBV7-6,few,CASSANPGRSTDTQYF,TGTGCCAGCAGCGCAAACCCGGGACGGAGCACAGATACGCAGTATTTT
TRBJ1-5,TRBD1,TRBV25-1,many,CASSDGRQGSNQPQHF,TGTGCCAGCAGTGATGGGCGACAGGGTAGCAATCAGCCCCAGCATTTT